The T cell receptor beta chain under discussion was sequenced for a study of beta chain features in type 1 diabetes. Study overall: Comparable age, gender and cell yields were observed in patients relative to healthy donors.

Study outcomes and limitations: PCR, the amplification step, might favor shorter templates, equally in patients and controls.

The study reverse transcribed the entire isolated RNA, so it sequenced expressed TCRB transcripts. TCRdb keeps only in-frame clones here, not all; method: immunoSEQ multiplex PCR. Among 120,000 to 150,000 clones listed, approximately 10% were seen once. This clone was found a few times. The antigen is undetermined. Sequencing used central memory CD4+ T cells from blood. The source of this sequence is a woman aged 40 to 49 in good health.

The CDR3, as DNA: TGTGCCAGCAGGGCGAGGTCTGGGGCCAACGTCCTGACTTTC. Its translation: CASRARSGANVLTF. The chain couples TRBV5-6 to TRBJ2-6; D is undetermined. The CDR3 loop spans 14 amino acids. Trimming shortened V by 5 bases and J by 1 base, and 7 bases separated the two germline ends. Germline-derived CDR1 and CDR2 are SGHDT and YYEEEE.